This T cell receptor (beta chain) was recovered during a study of blood T cell repertoires in COVID-19. Per the original methods: From reference gene primer amplification, estimates of nucleated cell counts were derived. Using immunoSEQ multiplex PCR, the repertoire was profiled, and TCRdb retains in-frame clones only, with some absent. The V and J calls and the clone size are those of that table, but D and trimming were determined from the DNA. The repertoire holds approximately 220,000 clones, approximately 80% seen once, with around 7.4% in the top ten. V gave up 1 base and J gave up 7 bases, with 13 bases separating them. The V gene's germline CDR1 is LGHDT and CDR2 YNNKEL (reference sequence). The CDR3 runs to 14 residues.

The V call is TRBV3-1 (or the pseudogene TRBV3-2), the J call TRBJ1-2; the D gene is possibly TRBD1 (5 bases). This TCR was recovered from a woman between 40 and 55 years old with acute COVID-19. Sequencing was performed on PBMCs or T cells enriched from blood (not recorded which). This CDR3 reads CASSQGGGAGGYTF. For the CDR3, the DNA is TGTGCCAGCAGCCAAGGGGGAGGGGCAGGTGGCTACACCTTC.